A selection of T cell receptor beta chains follows, all from one sample in a study of T cell responses to AZD1222 COVID-19 vaccine. Only in-frame clones appear in the TCRdb table, and some are missing; sequencing was by immunoSEQ multiplex PCR. The table has some 110,000 clones, 85% to 90% seen once. Sequences were derived from peripheral blood, sampled on day 0 of AZD1222 vaccination. Receptors originate from an adult in good health. Both conserved end residues are part of each CDR3. Size is stated for part of the rows, as once, few or many counts, or as a class when the clone is expanded.

clone_size	v_call	j_call	cdr3_aa
few	TRBV5-1	TRBJ2-1	CASSLARLAGGGNEQFF
-	TRBV5-1	TRBJ2-1	CASSFPAPGDEQFF
few	TRBV9	TRBJ2-7	CASSVGGTSVHEQYF
-	TRBV11-2	TRBJ1-2	CASSFAGGPYGYTF
-	TRBV3-1/TRBV3-2	TRBJ1-6	CASSHRFRENSPLHF
-	TRBV28	TRBJ2-3	CASSLSGTQYF
-	TRBV5-4	TRBJ2-7	CASSSLGLGTQSSYEQYF
-	TRBV6-5	TRBJ2-5	CASTTQGEETQYF
once	TRBV6-5	TRBJ2-5	CASSRPETQYF
-	TRBV6-5	TRBJ2-7	CATGAHYEQYF
-	TRBV30	TRBJ1-6	CAWSQTGGGSPLHF
-	TRBV11-3	TRBJ2-7	CASSNNHHEQYF
-	TRBV21-1	TRBJ2-7	CASSKPDEQYF
-	TRBV14	TRBJ2-1	CASRNSGSISNEQFF
-	TRBV5-1	TRBJ2-3	CASSFRLAGESNPDTQYF
-	TRBV7-2	TRBJ2-5	CASSFRTSDETQYF
once	TRBV29-1	TRBJ2-1	CSVRPLAGANNEQFF
-	TRBV18	TRBJ1-4	CASSPFSLATNEKLFF
-	TRBV29-1	TRBJ2-1	CSGTNAEHEQFF
-	TRBV4-1	TRBJ1-3	CASSQARTGSSGNTIYF
-	TRBV27	TRBJ2-7	CASSSSMRAQYF
once	TRBV6-1	TRBJ1-3	CASSEGGGTGNTIYF
-	TRBV18	TRBJ2-5	CASSPRGVGETQYF
-	TRBV2	TRBJ2-3	CASSPISLGDTQYF
-	TRBV5-1	TRBJ2-3	CASSLVRTLPANTQYF
-	TRBV10-3	TRBJ1-1	CADNRGATEAFF
-	TRBV6-5	TRBJ1-2	CASSYAGDGYTF
-	TRBV7-2	TRBJ1-1	CASSPHMNTEAFF
-	TRBV10-3	TRBJ2-7	CASGLAGRVSYEQYF
-	TRBV30	TRBJ1-2	CAWSVRSIRDGYTF
-	TRBV12-5	TRBJ1-4	CASGLAPRVYFNEKLFF
-	TRBV7-3	TRBJ2-3	CASSPPSTDTQYF
-	TRBV25-1	TRBJ2-5	CASSAREKGETQYF
-	TRBV27	TRBJ2-7	CASSLKHPGASYEQYF
-	TRBV6-4	TRBJ2-7	CASSTDFGDEQYF
-	TRBV28	TRBJ1-4	CASLGDRKLFF
-	TRBV20-1	TRBJ2-2	CSASPGGELFF
-	TRBV7-2	TRBJ2-5	CASTRWAGGETQYF
-	TRBV23-1	TRBJ2-7	CASSVPGTGTGGYEQYF
-	TRBV6-6	TRBJ2-7	CASSYPPSYEQYF